This TCR beta chain was recorded in a study of T cells in Graves' hyperthyroidism and ophthalmopathy. RNA transcripts yielded amplified TCR beta CDR3 regions. With the HTBI primer set, the TCR CDR3 went through a first round of RT-PCR. One entry per CDR3 protein, called by TCRdb with MiXCR from the multiplex PCR reads. The sample records approximately 400,000 distinct CDR3 sequences, about a sixth being singletons. Criteria for exclusion of patients were uncontrolled infection, other autoimmune disease, pregnancy or lactation. This clonotype was recorded many times. The germline gene is not matched at one end of the junction; a read error may be the cause. The CDR3 is 15 residues long. Germline assignment: CDR1 SSHAT and CDR2 FNYEAQ (reference sequence).

What was sequenced was blood. This chain joins TRBV7-7 and TRBJ2-1; D unclear. The receptor was isolated from a woman younger than 35 with Graves' hyperthyroidism that later progressed to Graves' ophthalmopathy. The CDR3 spells CASSLAVSSYNEQFF. The CDR3, as DNA: TGTGCTAGCAGCTTAGCCGTTAGCTCCTACAATGAGCAGTTCTTC.